The T cell receptor (beta chain) described here comes from a study of blood T cell repertoires in COVID-19. Study in general: Samples of COVID-19 (acute and convalescent) were obtained from the United States, Italy and Spain. In each case, the material was cDNA or gDNA derived from T cells, B-cell-depleted T cells, or PBMCs.

In the original analysis: Amplification of reference gene primers provided the estimated nucleated cell counts. TCRdb's table, derived via immunoSEQ multiplex PCR, lists solely in-frame clones and lacks some. For V, J and clone size, that table is used; D and trimming come from the DNA. The top ten hold about 20% of the sample, which has 80,000 to 100,000 clones, around 80% seen once. The count of this clone is one. The V gene's germline CDR1 is SEHNR and CDR2 FQNEAQ (reference sequence). The ends lost 5 bases at V and 2 bases at J; junction bases unmatched: 5. The CDR3 totals 15 residues. Sequencing used peripheral blood. The origin of this receptor is a human donor in a cohort sampled during active COVID-19. The chain combines TRBV7-9 with TRBJ2-7, with 11 bases fitting TRBD1. The CDR3 region has the DNA TGTGCCAGCAGCCTTAGGGACAGGGGGACCTACGAGCAGTACTTC. Protein: CASSLRDRGTYEQYF. The entire variable domain, with the rest obtained from reference TRBV7-9 and TRBJ2-7, is as follows: DTGVSQNPRHKITKRGQNVTFRCDPISEHNRLYWYRQTLGQGPEFLTYFQNEAQLEKSRLLSDRFSAERPKGSFSTLEIQRTEQGDSAMYLCASSLRDRGTYEQYFGPGTRLTVT.